This passage covers 20 T cell receptor beta chains from one sample sequenced in a study of a mutant IDH1 vaccine in newly diagnosed glioma. As for time point: week 5, during vaccination. Every vaccine dose comprised 300 ug of mutant IDH1 20-mer peptide plus topical imiquimod. Their recognized antigens are unknown. Measured with immunoSEQ multiplex PCR; TCRdb has only the in-frame clones, and not every one. The sample yields 50,000 or so clones, around 80% seen once. The sample in question was PBMCs, obtained from a glioma patient whose treatment included an IDH1 peptide vaccine. The receptors shown here come from a woman between 40 and 55 years old with glioma.

This clone was seen more than once but under ten times. The J gene is TRBJ2-2, the V gene TRBV5-4; 11 bases agree with TRBD2. The CDR3 has 16 residues. Per germline, CDR1 SGHNT and CDR2 YYREEE (reference sequence). The V and J ends lost 2 bases and 5 bases, in that order; junction bases with no gene match: 5. The CDR3 sequence is CASSLLAGVGTGELFF. The CDR3 DNA reads as TGTGCCAGCAGCTTACTAGCGGGGGTGGGGACCGGGGAGCTGTTTTTT.

The J gene is TRBJ2-5, the V gene TRBV19; 9 bases are shared with TRBD2. V dropped 5 bases and J dropped 5; count of bases not matched to a gene: 9. CDR3 size: 15 residues. Germline V gene data show CDR1 as LNHDA and CDR2 as SQIVND (reference sequence). The CDR3 here is CASSVSGGRRETQYF. Written as DNA, the CDR3 is TGTGCCAGTAGTGTAAGCGGGGGGAGACGGGAGACCCAGTACTTC.

The genes are TRBV11-2 and TRBJ2-5, with 11 nucleotides matching TRBD2. The CDR3 is 16 amino acids. Germline-derived CDR1 and CDR2 are SGHAT and FQNNGV. V lost 0 bases to trimming and J lost 6 bases; unmatched junction nucleotides: 6. The CDR3 DNA reads as TGTGCCAGCAGCTTAGATCTGGCTAGCGGGGGGCAGACCCAGTACTTC. Translated: CASSLDLASGGQTQYF.

The chain joins TRBV2 to TRBJ1-2; no clear D. V gave up 6 bases and J gave up 4 bases, with 12 bases separating them. Germline lookup yields CDR1 SNHLY and CDR2 FYNNEI. This CDR3 region has 13 residues. The CDR3 DNA sequence: TGTGCCAGCAGCCCGGATTCGGTCTATGGCTACACCTTC. It codes for CASSPDSVYGYTF.

CDR3 nucleotide sequence: TGTGCCAGCAGTCCCGCCCAGGACTCTGGAAACACCATATATTTT. Translating gives CASSPAQDSGNTIYF. The chain employs TRBV6-1 and TRBJ1-3; D is ambiguous. CDR1 is MNHNS, CDR2 SASEGT, per germline. V lost 5 bases and J lost 0, with 11 bases in between. The CDR3 is made up of 15 amino acids.

This clone appeared a few times. The CDR3: CASSLEGVRGYTF. As DNA, the CDR3 is TGTGCCAGCAGCTTGGAGGGGGTCCGGGGCTACACCTTC. This rearrangement joins TRBV5-4 to TRBJ1-2, with a tentative D call TRBD1 (6 bases). V was clipped by 0 bases and J by 8 bases, with 11 bases between them. The CDR3 runs to 13 residues. Germline assignment: CDR1 SGHNT and CDR2 YYREEE (reference sequence).

This chain links TRBV5-4 with TRBJ2-2; D uncertain. Germline V CDR1 and CDR2: SGHNT, YYREEE (reference sequence). V gave up 4 bases and J gave up 4 bases, with 5 bases separating them. The CDR3 consists of 12 residues. The CDR3 DNA is TGTGCCAGCAGCCTTAGCACCGGGGAGCTGTTTTTT. Encoded protein: CASSLSTGELFF. Complete variable domain (other parts from reference TRBV5-4 and TRBJ2-2): ETGVTQSPTHLIKTRGQQVTLRCSSQSGHNTVSWYQQALGQGPQFIFQYYREEENGRGNFPPRFSGLQFPNYSSELNVNALELDDSALYLCASSLSTGELFFGEGSRLTVL.

The sample holds one count of this clone. The chain has TRBV14 and TRBJ2-3; the D is unclear. V lost 0 bases, J lost 0 bases, and 7 bases lay in between. Germline V lookup: CDR1 SGHDN, CDR2 FVKESK. The CDR3 loop spans 15 amino acids. As DNA, the CDR3 is TGTGCCAGCAGCCAAGATGCAGGAAGCACAGATACGCAGTATTTT. Encoded protein: CASSQDAGSTDTQYF.

The chain has TRBV12-5 and TRBJ1-1, with D tentatively TRBD1 (5 bases). The CDR3 consists of 18 residues. Trimming shortened V by 0 bases and J by 0 bases, and 17 bases separated the two germline ends. CDR1 and CDR2 from the germline V gene are LGHNT and FRNRAP. The CDR3 coding sequence is TGTGCTAGTGGTTTGGTACTAGGGGCGAACCTGATGAACACTGAAGCTTTCTTT. Its translation: CASGLVLGANLMNTEAFF.

This clone was recorded only once. This rearrangement joins TRBV2 to TRBJ1-6; TRBD1 is a possible D gene (5 bases). Germline V gene lookup returns CDR1 SNHLY and CDR2 FYNNEI. The germline V and J ends were trimmed by 5 bases and 7 bases, with 9 bases remaining between them. This CDR3 contains 13 residues. CDR3 sequence reads: CASSSGVNSPLHF. CDR3 DNA: TGTGCCAGCAGTTCGGGGGTCAATTCACCCCTCCACTTT.

V gene TRBV7-8 combines with J gene TRBJ2-7; 8 nucleotides line up with TRBD2. CDR3 size: 15 residues. V gave up 5 bases and J gave up 5 bases; unmatched junction bases: 11. The V gene's germline CDR1 is SGHVS and CDR2 FQNEAQ. This CDR3 is CASSPRTSRFDEQYF. The CDR3, as DNA: TGTGCCAGCAGCCCCAGGACTAGCAGGTTCGACGAGCAGTACTTC.

Only a few counts were recorded for this clone. The chain joins TRBV5-4 to TRBJ2-2, with D perhaps TRBD1 (6 bases). From germline, CDR1 is SGHNT and CDR2 YYREEE (reference sequence). V was shortened by 1 base and J by 5 bases, with 12 bases between the two germline ends. The CDR3 is 15 amino acids. The DNA for the CDR3 is TGTGCCAGCAGCTTGTGGGGGCTGAGGACCGGGGAGCTGTTTTTT. It is translated as CASSLWGLRTGELFF.

This chain joins TRBV6-1 and TRBJ2-3; D possibly corresponds to TRBD2 (6 bases). This CDR3 spans 11 amino acids. Germline V CDR1 and CDR2: MNHNS, SASEGT. The ends were cut back, 2 bases at V and 11 bases at J, with 8 bases in the middle. The CDR3 DNA reads as TGTGCCAGCAGTGAACTCGGGAGGCAGTATTTT. It codes for CASSELGRQYF.

The chain is built from TRBV7-9 and TRBJ1-1; D is unclear. CDR3 length: 11 amino acids. V was trimmed by 4 bases and J by 5 bases, leaving 5 bases between them. CDR1 and CDR2 (germline): SEHNR, FQNEAQ (reference sequence). The CDR3 spells CASSSLTEAFF. DNA of the CDR3: TGTGCCAGCAGCTCCCTGACTGAAGCTTTCTTT.

The chain carries TRBV28 and TRBJ1-4, with 8 bases matching TRBD1. The germline V gene has CDR1 MDHEN and CDR2 SYDVKM. The CDR3 is 13 residues long. The trim removed 6 bases at V and 7 bases at J, leaving 4 bases unmatched. The CDR3 reads CASSRGRVEKLFF. The CDR3 nucleotides read TGTGCCAGCAGCAGGGGGCGGGTTGAAAAACTGTTTTTT.

The CDR3 DNA is TGTGCCAGCAGCCTGGAGGGGGCCCAAGAGACCCAGTACTTC. It is translated as CASSLEGAQETQYF. V is TRBV7-9 and J is TRBJ2-5, with a possible D match to TRBD1 (7 bases). The CDR3 runs 14 residues. The V end was cut by 5 bases, the J end by 1 base, with 11 bases between. Germline V gene data show CDR1 as SEHNR and CDR2 as FQNEAQ (reference sequence).

This clone was counted only a few times. The chain couples TRBV5-4 to TRBJ1-2; possibly TRBD1 for D (6 bases). V shed 4 bases and J shed 7 bases, with 17 bases lying between them. CDR3 length: 14 amino acids. The V gene's germline CDR1 is SGHNT and CDR2 YYREEE (reference sequence). The CDR3: CASSGTAEGGGYTF. The CDR3, as DNA: TGTGCCAGCAGCGGAACGGCAGAAGGGGGTGGCTACACCTTC.

The chain links TRBV2 to TRBJ1-5; D not certain. Germline-derived CDR1 and CDR2 are SNHLY and FYNNEI. There are 15 residues in the CDR3. V lost 6 bases and J lost 0, with 12 bases in between. In DNA, the CDR3 is TGTGCCAGCAGCGAGGACGGGAATAGCAATCAGCCCCAGCATTTT. Translation gives CASSEDGNSNQPQHF.

This clone came up a few times. The V gene is TRBV5-8, the J gene TRBJ2-3; D uncertain. CDR1 SGHTS and CDR2 YDEGEE come from the germline V gene. With 0 bases removed from V and 7 bases from J, the gap between germline ends came to 6 bases. CDR3 length: 12 residues. The DNA of the CDR3 is TGTGCCAGCAGCTTGGCCGGAAATACGCAGTATTTT. Its protein product is CASSLAGNTQYF. Looking up the rest from reference TRBV5-8 and TRBJ2-3 gives the full variable domain: EAGVTQSPTHLIKTRGQQATLRCSPISGHTSVYWYQQALGLGLQFLLWYDEGEERNRGNFPPRFSGRQFPNYSSELNVNALELEDSALYLCASSLAGNTQYFGPGTRLTVL.

This chain links TRBV5-1 with TRBJ1-1; 7 nucleotides line up with TRBD1. The V gene end was trimmed by 0 bases and the J gene end by 5 bases; junction bases not matched to a gene: 10. The CDR3 extends over 16 amino acids. Germline-derived CDR1 and CDR2 are SGHRS and YFSETQ. The DNA for the CDR3 is TGCGCCAGCAGCTTGGAGGGACAGAAAGGTCGGACTGAAGCTTTCTTT. It yields the protein CASSLEGQKGRTEAFF.